One and the same sample provided the 4 T cell receptor beta chains below, sequenced in a study of somatic mutations in cytotoxic T cells in rheumatoid arthritis. The assay was immunoSEQ multiplex PCR, and TCRdb's table has in-frame clones only and misses some. The sample comprises 19,000 or so clones, roughly 70% of which are singletons, and approximately 20% rests with the top ten. The sequencing input was CD8+ T cells sorted from blood. All receptors come from a woman aged 55-70 years in good health.

This clone is medium-sized in the sample. This rearrangement joins TRBV6-5 to TRBJ2-1; D possibly corresponds to TRBD2 (6 bases). The CDR3 sequence is 13 residues long. CDR1 is MNHEY and CDR2 is SVGAGI in the germline V gene. The germline V and J ends were trimmed by 0 bases and 7 bases, with 7 bases remaining between them. CDR3 sequence: CASSYSAGNEQFF. Written as DNA, the CDR3 is TGTGCCAGCAGTTACTCCGCGGGGAATGAGCAGTTCTTC.

The chain carries TRBV2 and TRBJ1-5; 7 bases agree with TRBD1. The CDR3 length is 14 residues. The J segment lost 5 bases and the V segment lost 6 bases, leaving 7 bases of the junction unmatched. Germline CDR1 reads SNHLY; CDR2 reads FYNNEI. CDR3 protein: CASRNYRGDQPQHF. The CDR3 DNA sequence: TGTGCCAGCAGGAATTACAGGGGTGATCAGCCCCAGCATTTT.

The chain has TRBV5-6 and TRBJ1-1; D is uncertain. CDR1 SGHDT and CDR2 YYEEEE come from the germline V gene. Trimming took 0 bases from V and 8 from J, leaving 8 bases between them. The CDR3 has 12 amino acids. Written as DNA, the CDR3 is TGTGCCAGCAGCTTGGGTGCAGGAGAAGCTTTCTTT. It codes for CASSLGAGEAFF.

This chain connects TRBV7-4 to TRBJ2-1; 9 bases align to TRBD2. J gave up 7 bases and V 5 bases, and 12 bases lay outside the gene matches. Germline V gene sequence: CDR1 SGHVT, CDR2 SQSDAQ. The CDR3 runs 16 residues. The CDR3 DNA follows: TGTGCCAGCAGCCCCCGTGATAGCGGGGGACTAAATGAGCAGTTCTTC. The encoded protein is CASSPRDSGGLNEQFF.